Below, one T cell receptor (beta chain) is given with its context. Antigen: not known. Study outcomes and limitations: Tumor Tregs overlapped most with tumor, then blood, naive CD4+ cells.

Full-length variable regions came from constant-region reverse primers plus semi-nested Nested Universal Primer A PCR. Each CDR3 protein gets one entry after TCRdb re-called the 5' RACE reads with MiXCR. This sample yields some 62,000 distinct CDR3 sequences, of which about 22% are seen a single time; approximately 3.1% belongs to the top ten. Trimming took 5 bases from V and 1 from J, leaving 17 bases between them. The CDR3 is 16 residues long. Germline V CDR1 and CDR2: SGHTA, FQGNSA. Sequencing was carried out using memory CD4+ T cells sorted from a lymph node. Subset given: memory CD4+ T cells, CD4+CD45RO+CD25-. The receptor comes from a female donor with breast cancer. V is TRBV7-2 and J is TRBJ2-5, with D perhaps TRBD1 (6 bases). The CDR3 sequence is CASSPRGYAPQETQYF. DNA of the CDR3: TGTGCCAGCAGCCCTAGGGGGTATGCACCCCAAGAGACCCAGTACTTC.